This T cell receptor (beta chain) was documented in a study of T cell repertoires in cytomegalovirus infection. Overall study context: A matching HLA type, together with CMV infection, was signaled by public TCR beta signatures.

Notes on this clonotype: The antigen is unknown.

In TCRdb, the reads were re-called with MiXCR into one record per CDR3 protein. The profile covers about 260,000 distinct CDR3 sequences, with roughly 13% appearing a single time and roughly 8.9% taken by the ten largest. Germline CDR1 and CDR2: LNHDA and SQIVND (reference sequence). With 3 bases removed from V and 6 bases from J, the gap between germline ends came to 14 bases. The CDR3 has 14 residues. Study observations and caveats: In two of eight donors, the top clonotype was HLA-C-restricted CMV-specific.

The chain links TRBV19 to TRBJ1-1; no reliable D call. The sequence was obtained from a human donor in good health (CMV status not recorded). Some clones in this sample may be carry-over from other donors' samples. Sequenced: PBMCs. The CDR3 spells CASSMAYGEPEAFF. CDR3 coding DNA: TGTGCCAGTAGTATGGCCTACGGTGAGCCTGAAGCTTTCTTT.